These 24 T cell receptor beta chains were all obtained from the same sample, sequenced in a study of lymphopenia after photon versus proton radiotherapy (dated by TCRdb to 2018 to 2020). Library preparation employed the immunoSEQ multiplex PCR assay. TCRdb's version of the immuneACCESS table is confined to in-frame rearrangements and falls short of the full clone set. An unresolved V gene accounts for under half of the shortfall where checked; the remainder is of unknown origin. The sample contains fewer than 7,500 clones, 90% to 95% of them found a single time. The ten largest clones represent under 2% of the sample. The sequencing here drew on peripheral blood, taken from a patient treated with photon-based radiotherapy. These receptors were obtained from a woman aged 50 to 65 with cholangiocarcinoma.

The chain combines TRBV7-6 with TRBJ2-1, with a possible D match to TRBD1 (6 bases). Per germline, CDR1 SGHVS and CDR2 FNYEAQ. CDR3 length equals 17 residues. Trimming left V 1 base short and J 8 bases short, with 21 bases between. The CDR3 is CASSLGLTGFPGDEQFF. The CDR3, as DNA: TGTGCCAGCAGCTTAGGGCTTACAGGGTTCCCCGGGGATGAGCAGTTCTTC.

V usage is TRBV7-2 and J usage is TRBJ2-7; 8 nucleotides agree with TRBD2. The J segment lost 2 bases and the V segment lost 2 bases, leaving 5 bases of the junction unmatched. Looked up from germline, CDR1 is SGHTA and CDR2 is FQGNSA. The CDR3 loop spans 15 amino acids. CDR3 nucleotide sequence: TGTGCCAGCAGCTTACACGGGGGGGGGACCTACGAGCAGTACTTC. Translation gives CASSLHGGGTYEQYF.

The chain recombines TRBV5-1 with TRBJ1-1; D may be TRBD1 (6 bases). The germline gives CDR1 SGHRS, CDR2 YFSETQ. The CDR3 spans 17 residues. Deletions cut 9 bases from V and 1 base from J, with 25 bases between. The CDR3 DNA sequence: TGCGCCAATCTACCGCGACAGGCCTCTCCCTGGAACACTGAAGCTTTCTTT. Protein: CANLPRQASPWNTEAFF.

This clone has only a few counts. The chain carries TRBV6-5 and TRBJ2-7; tentatively, D is TRBD1 (6 bases). This CDR3 region has 16 residues. The ends were cut back, 0 bases at V and 3 bases at J, with 15 bases in the middle. CDR1 MNHEY and CDR2 SVGAGI come from the germline V gene. In DNA, the CDR3 is TGTGCCAGCAGTTACTCGGTCGGGCCACAGGGCTACGAGCAGTACTTC. This encodes CASSYSVGPQGYEQYF.

The V gene is TRBV5-5, the J gene TRBJ1-1; D is uncertain. CDR3 length equals 16 residues. Trimming removed 0 bases at V and 5 bases at J, with 17 bases between. CDR1 is SGHKS, CDR2 YYEKEE, per germline (reference sequence). The CDR3 protein is CASSLGSTSGWTEAFF. CDR3 DNA: TGTGCCAGCAGCTTGGGCAGTACATCAGGCTGGACTGAAGCTTTCTTT. Filled out from reference TRBV5-5 and TRBJ1-1, the complete variable domain reads DAGVTQSPTHLIKTRGQQVTLRCSPISGHKSVSWYQQVLGQGPQFIFQYYEKEERGRGNFPDRFSARQFPNYSSELNVNALLLGDSALYLCASSLGSTSGWTEAFFGQGTRLTVV.

In DNA, the CDR3 is TGCGCCAGCAGCTTGGGGAATCAGATGAACACTGAAGCTTTCTTT. Translating gives CASSLGNQMNTEAFF. The chain is built from TRBV5-1 and TRBJ1-1; D gene ambiguous. V dropped 0 bases and J dropped 0 bases, with 9 bases sitting between them. The germline gives CDR1 SGHRS, CDR2 YFSETQ. This CDR3 contains 15 residues. Drawing the rest from reference TRBV5-1 and TRBJ1-1, the complete variable domain is KAGVTQTPRYLIKTRGQQVTLSCSPISGHRSVSWYQQTPGQGLQFLFEYFSETQRNKGNFPGRFSGRQFSNSRSEMNVSTLELGDSALYLCASSLGNQMNTEAFFGQGTRLTVV.

The chain combines TRBV30 with TRBJ1-4; the match to TRBD1 covers 8 bases. The V gene end was trimmed by 3 bases and the J gene end by 11 bases; junction bases not matched to a gene: 11. Germline V lookup: CDR1 GTSNPN, CDR2 SVGIG (reference sequence). The CDR3 length is 14 residues. CDR3 in DNA: TGTGCCTGGAGACTGACAGGGGAAAGCTCTAAACTGTTTTTT. This encodes CAWRLTGESSKLFF.

V usage is TRBV6-1 and J usage is TRBJ2-5, with a tentative D call TRBD1 (6 bases). Germline CDR1 is MNHNS and CDR2 is SASEGT. Trimming removed 5 bases from V and 4 bases from J, with 11 bases in between. The CDR3 consists of 13 residues. CDR3 in amino acids: CASSNTGRETQYF. CDR3 DNA: TGTGCCAGCAGTAATACAGGGAGAGAGACCCAGTACTTC.

The chain carries TRBV7-7 and TRBJ2-2; no definite D call. Trimming left V 1 base short and J 6 bases short, with 3 bases between. Germline CDR1 and CDR2: SSHAT and FNYEAQ (reference sequence). This CDR3 is 12 amino acids long. The CDR3 nucleotides read TGTGCCAGCAGCTTAGAGGCCGGGGAGCTGTTTTTT. This encodes CASSLEAGELFF.

The CDR3 DNA reads TGTGCCAGCTCACCACCGGGCAGAAGAGTCGGGGAGCTGTTTTTT. This gives the protein CASSPPGRRVGELFF. The rearrangement links TRBV18 to TRBJ2-2; no clear D gene. The CDR3 is made up of 15 amino acids. Germline lookup yields CDR1 KGHSH and CDR2 LQKENI. V shed 0 bases and J shed 7 bases, with 12 bases lying between them.

This clone was seen just once. The rearrangement uses TRBV9 and TRBJ2-7; tentative D call: TRBD1 (6 bases). Germline V gene lookup returns CDR1 SGDLS and CDR2 YYNGEE. The CDR3 length is 15 residues. V shed 0 bases and J shed 2 bases, with 12 bases lying between them. CDR3 residues: CASSVGQEATYEQYF. The CDR3, as DNA: TGTGCCAGCAGCGTAGGACAGGAGGCCACCTACGAGCAGTACTTC.

A single count supports this clone. The V gene is TRBV7-2, the J gene TRBJ2-1; D may correspond to TRBD1 or TRBD2 (5 bases each). Germline V gives CDR1 SGHTA, CDR2 FQGNSA. V was pared by 1 base and J by 8 bases, with 18 bases between. This CDR3 is built from 16 residues. This chain's CDR3 is CASSLGLTVPGHEQFF. The CDR3 region has the DNA TGTGCCAGCAGCTTAGGGCTTACGGTTCCGGGGCATGAGCAGTTCTTC.

V gene TRBV5-8 combines with J gene TRBJ1-2; TRBD1 aligns across 7 bases. The CDR3 has 15 residues. J lost 8 bases, V lost 1 base, and 11 bases had no gene match. CDR1 and CDR2 (germline): SGHTS, YDEGEE. The CDR3 region is CASSLSSAGGAGYTF. DNA of the CDR3: TGTGCCAGCAGCTTGTCATCGGCAGGGGGTGCCGGCTACACCTTC.

The V gene is TRBV29-1, the J gene TRBJ2-1; 8 nucleotides align to TRBD2. J was trimmed by 5 bases and V by 7 bases; bases with no gene match: 10. The CDR3 length is 14 residues. Germline CDR1 SQVTM, CDR2 ANQGSEA. The CDR3 loop reads CSAGRGGLHNEQFF. The CDR3 DNA follows: TGCAGCGCCGGTCGGGGGGGGTTACACAATGAGCAGTTCTTC.

The genes are TRBV10-2 and TRBJ1-4, with 8 bases that match TRBD1. Losses at the gene ends were 5 bases for V and 6 bases for J; bases not matched to a gene: 2. The germline CDR1 and CDR2 sequences are WSHSY and SAAADI. This CDR3 has 13 amino acids. CDR3 nucleotide sequence: TGCGCCAGCAGTCCAGGGGGCGATGAAAAACTGTTTTTT. Protein product: CASSPGGDEKLFF.

The chain couples TRBV7-9 to TRBJ1-2; tentatively, D is TRBD1 (5 bases). The V gene lost 4 bases and the J gene lost 6 bases, with 15 bases spanning the gap. There are 14 residues in the CDR3. Germline values: CDR1 SEHNR, CDR2 FQNEAQ (reference sequence). This CDR3 reads CASSSRDLLNGYTF. DNA for the CDR3: TGTGCCAGCAGCTCTAGGGACTTGTTGAATGGCTACACCTTC.

This chain connects TRBV5-6 to TRBJ1-1; D not resolved. This CDR3 region has 12 residues. Germline CDR1 is SGHDT and CDR2 is YYEEEE. Trimming pared 0 bases from V and 4 bases from J, leaving 4 bases between. This CDR3 reads CASSLGSTEAFF. As DNA, the CDR3 is TGTGCCAGCAGCTTGGGAAGCACTGAAGCTTTCTTT. The full variable domain, in which reference TRBV5-6 and TRBJ1-1 provide the parts outside the CDR3, is DAGVTQSPTHLIKTRGQQVTLRCSPKSGHDTVSWYQQALGQGPQFIFQYYEEEERQRGNFPDRFSGHQFPNYSSELNVNALLLGDSALYLCASSLGSTEAFFGQGTRLTVV.

The V call is TRBV11-3, the J call TRBJ1-1, with 7 nucleotides matching TRBD1. The germline V gene encodes CDR1 SGHNT and CDR2 YENEEA. With V trimmed by 5 bases and J by 2 bases, 5 bases remained unmatched. CDR3 length: 14 residues. The CDR3 sequence: CASSLGGLNTEAFF. The CDR3 coding sequence is TGTGCCAGCAGCCTAGGGGGCCTAAACACTGAAGCTTTCTTT. Combining the CDR3 with reference TRBV11-3 and TRBJ1-1 gives the whole variable domain EAGVVQSPRYKIIEKKQPVAFWCNPISGHNTLYWYLQNLGQGPELLIRYENEEAVDDSQLPKDRFSAERLKGVDSTLKIQPAELGDSAVYLCASSLGGLNTEAFFGQGTRLTVV.

The rearrangement joins TRBV5-1 to TRBJ1-1; 12 nucleotides line up with TRBD1. CDR1 and CDR2 from the germline V gene are SGHRS and YFSETQ. The CDR3 has 16 amino acids. Losses at the gene ends were 5 bases for V and 5 bases for J; bases not matched to a gene: 10. The CDR3 is CASRTGTGGGGTEAFF. As DNA, the CDR3 is TGCGCCAGCAGAACCGGGACAGGGGGCGGCGGAACTGAAGCTTTCTTT.

V gene TRBV29-1 combines with J gene TRBJ1-2; D gene ambiguous. With 1 base removed from V and 3 bases from J, the gap between germline ends came to 3 bases. The CDR3 runs to 11 residues. Germline assignment: CDR1 SQVTM and CDR2 ANQGSEA. The CDR3: CSVEGDYGYTF. The CDR3 region has the DNA TGCAGCGTTGAAGGGGACTATGGCTACACCTTC.

The genes are TRBV6-5 and TRBJ2-3; the D is unclear. Trimming removed 2 bases from V and 1 base from J, with 7 bases in between. Germline-derived CDR1 and CDR2 are MNHEY and SVGAGI. The CDR3 consists of 14 residues. CDR3 protein: CASSYNARTDTQYF. The CDR3 DNA follows: TGTGCCAGCAGTTACAACGCCCGCACAGATACGCAGTATTTT.

V and J are TRBV2 and TRBJ1-2; the D gene is possibly TRBD1 (5 bases). V was trimmed by 6 bases and J by 5 bases, leaving 10 bases between them. Germline V gene data show CDR1 as SNHLY and CDR2 as FYNNEI. This CDR3 has 12 residues. Written as DNA, the CDR3 is TGTGCCAGCAGGATGTGGGGGTATGGCTACACCTTC. Translating it yields CASRMWGYGYTF.

The chain links TRBV12-5 to TRBJ2-7, with 8 bases fitting TRBD1. The CDR3 length is 16 residues. V trimming: 0 bases; J trimming: 2 bases; junction bases outside the gene matches: 6. The germline V gene has CDR1 LGHNT and CDR2 FRNRAP. DNA for the CDR3: TGTGCTAGTGGTTTGGTGCTCGGACAGGGCGCCTACGAGCAGTACTTC. This gives the protein CASGLVLGQGAYEQYF.

The rearrangement joins TRBV18 to TRBJ2-5; D is unresolved. The CDR3 loop spans 12 amino acids. Per germline, CDR1 KGHSH and CDR2 LQKENI. Trimming left V 5 bases short and J 5 bases short, with 9 bases between. As DNA, the CDR3 is TGTGCCAGCTCAACCCGGGTGGAGACCCAGTACTTC. Residues: CASSTRVETQYF.